This TCR beta chain derives from a study of blood T cell repertoires in COVID-19. The CDR3 has 18 amino acids. Trimming stripped 4 bases from V and 0 bases from J, with 20 bases between. The germline V gene has CDR1 SGHNT and CDR2 YYREEE (reference sequence). Sequenced by immunoSEQ multiplex PCR; TCRdb stores in-frame clones only, minus some. The data show a few hundred thousand clones, roughly 86% seen once. This rearrangement joins TRBV5-4 to TRBJ1-5; TRBD1 is a possible D gene (5 bases). The sequencing sample was made of PBMCs or T cells enriched from blood (not recorded which). This TCR was sampled from a man aged 25-40 years who had recovered from COVID-19. The CDR3 DNA sequence: TGTGCCAGCAGCATTGGTGGATCTGGGGCTCTTAGCAATCAGCCCCAGCATTTT. Translated, it gives CASSIGGSGALSNQPQHF.